These 9 T cell receptor beta chains came from one sample sequenced in a study of T-cell reconstitution after alpha-beta-depleted transplantation in children. During its preparation, the TCRbeta library received unique molecular identifiers. From the PCR reads, TCRdb called clonotypes with MiXCR, one entry per CDR3 protein. The data show about 220,000 distinct CDR3 sequences, more than 15% seen once. Sequencing was performed on PBMCs, mostly from graft donor cells, taken 360 days after TCRalphabeta/CD19-depleted stem cell transplant. These TCRs come from a male patient aged 2 to 10 who had a stem cell transplant for acute lymphoblastic leukemia, so the T cells may come from the graft donor.

V gene TRBV5-5 combines with J gene TRBJ2-2, with unresolved D. Trimming shortened V by 0 bases and J by 5 bases, and 8 bases separated the two germline ends. Germline V CDR1 and CDR2: SGHKS, YYEKEE (reference sequence). The CDR3 totals 14 residues. CDR3 sequence reads: CASSLDATTGELFF. In DNA, the CDR3 is TGTGCCAGCAGCTTGGACGCTACGACCGGGGAGCTGTTTTTT.

The V gene is TRBV5-1, the J gene TRBJ2-7; 8 bases are shared with TRBD1. There are 14 residues in the CDR3. Germline V gene sequence: CDR1 SGHRS, CDR2 YFSETQ. Trimming removed 0 bases from V and 2 bases from J; junction bases left unmatched: 1. CDR3 in amino acids: CASSLEGQAYEQYF. CDR3 sequence (DNA): TGCGCCAGCAGCTTGGAGGGACAGGCCTACGAGCAGTACTTC.

This sequence joins TRBV7-6 and TRBJ2-3; no clear D gene. The V and J ends lost 1 base and 8 bases respectively, with 13 bases between them. This CDR3 is built from 14 residues. In germline, CDR1 is SGHVS, CDR2 FNYEAQ. CDR3 amino acids: CASSLEYSRPTQYF. The CDR3 nucleotides are TGTGCCAGCAGCTTAGAGTATTCTAGGCCTACGCAGTATTTT.

This clonotype was seen more than once but under ten times. The chain is built from TRBV12-3 or TRBV12-4 and TRBJ2-5, with TRBD1 matching 8 bases. The CDR3 is 14 amino acids. V was clipped by 5 bases and J by 5 bases; unmatched bases: 7. CDR3 residues: CASSPRTGTETQYF. The CDR3 nucleotides are TGTGCCAGCAGTCCCAGGACAGGGACGGAGACCCAGTACTTC.

This clonotype has a handful of counts. V is TRBV13 and J is TRBJ2-3; perhaps D is TRBD1 or TRBD2 (5 bases each). Germline CDR1 and CDR2: PRHDT and FYEKMQ (reference sequence). V lost 4 bases and J lost 1, with 18 bases in between. The CDR3 length is 17 residues. The DNA of the CDR3 is TGTGCCAGCAGCTCCAGGGACCTGAATGGGGGCACAGATACGCAGTATTTT. Its protein is CASSSRDLNGGTDTQYF.

The V call is TRBV29-1, the J call TRBJ1-2; tentative D call: TRBD1 (5 bases). Germline CDR1 and CDR2: SQVTM and ANQGSEA. V gave up 0 bases and J gave up 3 bases, with 14 bases separating them. The CDR3 length is 15 residues. As DNA, the CDR3 is TGCAGCGTTGAAGATCGCCCGGGGGACCACTATGGCTACACCTTC. Translated: CSVEDRPGDHYGYTF.

The sample holds a few counts of this clonotype. The chain carries TRBV10-3 and TRBJ2-2; perhaps TRBD2 as D (6 bases). The germline gives CDR1 ENHRY, CDR2 SYGVKD. CDR3 length: 15 amino acids. V was pared by 0 bases and J by 4 bases, with 9 bases between. CDR3 protein: CAISESGRGTGELFF. The CDR3 DNA is TGTGCCATCAGTGAGTCCGGGCGGGGCACCGGGGAGCTGTTTTTT.

Only a few counts were recorded for this clonotype. The rearrangement links TRBV24-1 to TRBJ2-2; 8 positions agree with TRBD1. V shed 6 bases and J 5 bases; nucleotides not matched to a gene: 10. This CDR3 has 16 amino acids. Germline CDR1 KGHDR, CDR2 SFDVKD. CDR3 residues: CATSPDRGPPTGELFF. The CDR3 nucleotides are TGTGCCACCAGTCCCGACAGGGGTCCCCCGACCGGGGAGCTGTTTTTT.

This clonotype has a count of ten or more. V and J are TRBV12-3 or TRBV12-4 and TRBJ2-5; 8 nucleotides agree with TRBD2. The CDR3 extends over 16 amino acids. The J segment lost 5 bases and the V segment lost 2 bases, leaving 10 bases of the junction unmatched. The CDR3 sequence: CASSLRSSGPLETQYF. The DNA of the CDR3 is TGTGCCAGCAGTTTAAGGTCTAGCGGGCCCTTGGAGACCCAGTACTTC.